These T cell receptor beta chains were read from a single sample in a study of shared clonotypes between healthy human individuals. Repertoires were generated with immunoSEQ multiplex PCR, while TCRdb's copy carries only in-frame clones and drops some. The sample yields roughly 500,000 clones, about 85% seen once. The sample was PBMCs. The receptors derive from a woman aged 35 to 49 in good health. Some clones in this sample may be carry-over from other donors' samples. Each CDR3 is given with its conserved first and last residue. The D gene is left open where the match is weak. Size tells how often a clone was seen (once, few, many) or the class of an expanded clone, and some rows leave it out.

d_gene: TRBD1; abundance: -; j_gene: TRBJ1-1; v_gene: TRBV10-3; CDR3nt: TGTGCCATCAGTGGGAAGACAGGGGCGTACACTGAAGCTTTCTTT; CDR3aa: CAISGKTGAYTEAFF
d_gene: -; abundance: -; j_gene: TRBJ1-1; v_gene: TRBV4-3; CDR3nt: TGCGCCAGCAGCCAAGTCCGAACCACTGAAGCTTTCTTT; CDR3aa: CASSQVRTTEAFF
d_gene: TRBD2; abundance: -; j_gene: TRBJ2-7; v_gene: TRBV5-6; CDR3nt: TGTGCCAGCACCTCGAGAGGAAGCGGGATCTCCTACGAGCAGTACTTC; CDR3aa: CASTSRGSGISYEQYF
d_gene: TRBD2; abundance: -; j_gene: TRBJ2-3; v_gene: TRBV7-2; CDR3nt: TGTGCCAGCAGCTTAAGGACTAGCGGGAGCGTGGTTACGCAGTATTTT; CDR3aa: CASSLRTSGSVVTQYF
d_gene: -; abundance: -; j_gene: TRBJ2-1; v_gene: TRBV28; CDR3nt: TGTGCCAGCAGTTTGGTGGGTTTTAGCCCCTATGATGAGCAGTTCTTC; CDR3aa: CASSLVGFSPYDEQFF
d_gene: -; abundance: -; j_gene: TRBJ1-2; v_gene: TRBV7-9; CDR3nt: TGTGCCAGCGGCCTGGGGCAGAATAACTATGGCTACACCTTC; CDR3aa: CASGLGQNNYGYTF
d_gene: -; abundance: -; j_gene: TRBJ1-2; v_gene: TRBV29-1; CDR3nt: TGCAGCGTCGGGGGGTCGATCACCTCCTATGGCTACACCTTC; CDR3aa: CSVGGSITSYGYTF
d_gene: TRBD1; abundance: many; j_gene: TRBJ2-7; v_gene: TRBV2; CDR3nt: TGTGCCAGCAGAAGAGGGACAGAAGATTACGAGCAGTACTTC; CDR3aa: CASRRGTEDYEQYF
d_gene: -; abundance: -; j_gene: TRBJ2-2; v_gene: TRBV29-1; CDR3nt: TGCAGCGTTTCGAACACCGGGGAGCTGTTTTTT; CDR3aa: CSVSNTGELFF
d_gene: -; abundance: many; j_gene: TRBJ2-3; v_gene: TRBV28; CDR3nt: TGTGCCAGCAGTTTACCTGACAGGCGCACAGATACGCAGTATTTT; CDR3aa: CASSLPDRRTDTQYF
d_gene: -; abundance: -; j_gene: TRBJ1-5; v_gene: TRBV7-3; CDR3nt: TGTGCCAGCAGCTCAGGGGTCAATCAGCCCCAGCATTTT; CDR3aa: CASSSGVNQPQHF
d_gene: -; abundance: -; j_gene: TRBJ2-2; v_gene: TRBV6-4; CDR3nt: TGTGCCAGCAGCCAAGGGGGTTCCCTAAACACCGGGGAGCTGTTTTTT; CDR3aa: CASSQGGSLNTGELFF
d_gene: -; abundance: -; j_gene: TRBJ2-5; v_gene: TRBV6-1; CDR3nt: TGTGCCAGCATCCGAGCCGGGGGCGGAGAGACCCAGTACTTC; CDR3aa: CASIRAGGGETQYF
d_gene: -; abundance: -; j_gene: TRBJ1-2; v_gene: TRBV18; CDR3nt: TGTGCCAGCTCACCAGGACAGACCATTTCCAACTATGGCTACACCTTC; CDR3aa: CASSPGQTISNYGYTF
d_gene: -; abundance: -; j_gene: TRBJ1-1; v_gene: TRBV27; CDR3nt: TGTGCCAGCAGTTTATTTCACAGTACCATGAACACTGAAGCTTTCTTT; CDR3aa: CASSLFHSTMNTEAFF
d_gene: TRBD1; abundance: -; j_gene: TRBJ1-1; v_gene: TRBV11-2; CDR3nt: TGTGCCAGCAGCTTAGCCGGGACAGGGCGTACTGAAGCTTTCTTT; CDR3aa: CASSLAGTGRTEAFF
d_gene: -; abundance: -; j_gene: TRBJ1-1; v_gene: TRBV5-1; CDR3nt: TGCGCCAGCAGCTTCGTCGGGGGAGGAGAGACTGAAGCTTTCTTT; CDR3aa: CASSFVGGGETEAFF
d_gene: -; abundance: -; j_gene: TRBJ2-7; v_gene: TRBV11-2; CDR3nt: TGTGCCAGCAGCCCCCGACAGACCCGCTACGAGCAGTACTTC; CDR3aa: CASSPRQTRYEQYF
d_gene: -; abundance: once; j_gene: TRBJ2-7; v_gene: TRBV10-3; CDR3nt: TGTGCCATCAGTGAAAGGGGAATAGGGGACGAGCAGTACTTC; CDR3aa: CAISERGIGDEQYF
d_gene: TRBD1; abundance: -; j_gene: TRBJ2-7; v_gene: TRBV7-8; CDR3nt: TGTGCCAGCAGCCCCGGGACAGGGAGAGAGCAGTACTTC; CDR3aa: CASSPGTGREQYF
d_gene: -; abundance: -; j_gene: TRBJ1-4; v_gene: TRBV4-2; CDR3nt: TGTGCCAGCAGCCAAGGTTTCCAGCCTTCAACTAATGAAAAACTGTTTTTT; CDR3aa: CASSQGFQPSTNEKLFF
d_gene: TRBD1; abundance: -; j_gene: TRBJ2-5; v_gene: TRBV5-1; CDR3nt: TGCGCCAGCAGCCTCCTTACCGGGACAGGGTCGGGGGTGACCCAGTACTTC; CDR3aa: CASSLLTGTGSGVTQYF
d_gene: -; abundance: -; j_gene: TRBJ2-7; v_gene: TRBV19; CDR3nt: TGTGCCAGTAGTAGAGGTGGGACCCTCTCCTACGAGCAGTACTTC; CDR3aa: CASSRGGTLSYEQYF
d_gene: TRBD2; abundance: -; j_gene: TRBJ2-1; v_gene: TRBV5-1; CDR3nt: TGCGCCAGCAGCTTAGAGGCTAGCGGATACAATGAGCAGTTCTTC; CDR3aa: CASSLEASGYNEQFF
d_gene: -; abundance: -; j_gene: TRBJ2-1; v_gene: TRBV4-1; CDR3nt: TGCGCCAGCAGCCAAGGACAGGGACTAACCTACAATGAGCAGTTCTTC; CDR3aa: CASSQGQGLTYNEQFF
d_gene: TRBD1; abundance: -; j_gene: TRBJ1-1; v_gene: TRBV10-2; CDR3nt: TGCGCCATCCGGACAGGCGGGGGACCTATTATGAACACTGAAGCTTTCTTT; CDR3aa: CAIRTGGGPIMNTEAFF
d_gene: TRBD2; abundance: -; j_gene: TRBJ2-2; v_gene: TRBV6-6; CDR3nt: TGTGCCAGCAGTTACCAGGGCGGGAGTACCGGGGAGCTGTTTTTT; CDR3aa: CASSYQGGSTGELFF
d_gene: -; abundance: -; j_gene: TRBJ1-3; v_gene: TRBV7-9; CDR3nt: TGTGCCAGCAGCTTCTCGGGTCGGGGGACTGGAAACACCATATATTTT; CDR3aa: CASSFSGRGTGNTIYF
d_gene: -; abundance: -; j_gene: TRBJ1-1; v_gene: TRBV11-2; CDR3nt: TGTGCCAGCAGCTTAGACCCAAATCGGGAGGAAGCTTTCTTT; CDR3aa: CASSLDPNREEAFF
d_gene: -; abundance: -; j_gene: TRBJ2-7; v_gene: TRBV30; CDR3nt: TGTGCCTGGAGCGTAGGGTCCTTAAGGAACTACGAGCAGTACTTC; CDR3aa: CAWSVGSLRNYEQYF